A selection of T cell receptor beta chains follows, all from one sample in a study of T-cell memory formation after mild COVID-19. TCRdb redid the calling of the 5' RACE reads with MiXCR, one entry per CDR3 protein. In the table there are about 240,000 distinct CDR3 sequences, approximately 10% of which are singletons. Sequenced material: PBMCs or a T cell subset sorted from them (not recorded which). The receptors here all came from a man aged 18 to 29 who had mild COVID-19 (a few samples of this study predate the infection). Cell type and time point are not known. The CDR3 runs from the conserved cysteine through the conserved F or W. A D gene is named only where the DNA matches it firmly. Clone size is shown for a subset of rows, as once, few, many or a class of expanded clone.

V gene	CDR3 length	J gene	D gene	clone size	CDR3 protein	CDR3 DNA
TRBV6-2/TRBV6-3	13	TRBJ2-7	TRBD2	-	CASLLAGGYEQYF	TGTGCCAGCCTACTAGCGGGGGGCTACGAGCAGTACTTC
TRBV9	14	TRBJ2-1	TRBD1	-	CASSVYGQDAEQFF	TGTGCCAGCAGCGTATATGGACAGGACGCGGAGCAGTTCTTC
TRBV19	15	TRBJ2-2	TRBD2	once	CASRSLAGNTGELFF	TGTGCCAGTAGAAGTCTAGCGGGGAACACCGGGGAGCTGTTTTTT
TRBV5-5	16	TRBJ1-1	-	few	CASSLGNPTEFTEAFF	TGTGCCAGCAGCTTGGGCAACCCGACGGAATTCACTGAAGCTTTCTTT
TRBV5-1	15	TRBJ2-3	-	many	CASSLAVSFTDTQYF	TGCGCCAGCAGCTTGGCTGTCAGTTTCACAGATACGCAGTATTTT
TRBV6-1	14	TRBJ1-6	-	-	CASPGNADNSPLHF	TGTGCCAGCCCTGGTAACGCCGATAATTCACCCCTCCACTTT
TRBV20-1	15	TRBJ1-5	TRBD1	few	CSASQGSRVWQPQHF	TGCAGTGCTTCACAGGGGTCCCGAGTTTGGCAGCCCCAGCATTTT
TRBV18	13	TRBJ1-5	TRBD1	-	CASSLQGGQPQHF	TGTGCCAGCTCACTTCAGGGGGGCCAGCCCCAGCATTTT
TRBV4-2	15	TRBJ2-1	TRBD1	-	CASTELTGSYNEQFF	TGTGCCAGCACCGAACTGACAGGGTCCTACAATGAGCAGTTCTTC
TRBV4-1	16	TRBJ1-1	-	many	CASSQALLLGNTEAFF	TGCGCCAGCAGCCAAGCGTTACTCCTCGGGAACACTGAAGCTTTCTTT